This is a list of T cell receptor beta chains from one sample in a study of blood T cells in healthy people across ages. One entry per CDR3 protein results from TCRdb running MiXCR on the 5' RACE reads. In the table there are 1.2 million to 1.5 million distinct CDR3 sequences, 35% to 45% of which are singletons. Sequences were obtained from blood. Receptor source: a woman between 18 and 29 years old in good health. The conserved cysteine and the conserved F or W are not part of the CDR3 here. Some rows have no size entry. The others give once, few or many, or a class for an expanded clone.

NA	TRBV9	TRBJ2-7	ASSPGLLRENPEQY
NA	TRBV7-9	NA	ASSLEGPRNEQY
NA	TRBV29-1	TRBJ2-1	SVEPDLSRGEQF
NA	TRBV7-9	TRBJ2-7	ASSFSPMPYEQY
NA	TRBV2	TRBJ2-3	ASSEAPQSRGTQY
NA	TRBV2	TRBJ2-7	ASSDQDRGGTYEQY
few	TRBV12-3/TRBV12-4	TRBJ2-3	ASSSRGGWGPGGDTQY
many	TRBV6-6	TRBJ2-3	ASRGSSTDTQY
few	TRBV4-1	TRBJ2-7	ASMSLGTSSSYEQY
few	TRBV7-9	NA	ASSPHQAGGNEQY
NA	TRBV27	TRBJ2-7	ASSSLAKTYNEQY
NA	TRBV29-1	TRBJ2-1	SVASGVYNEQF
NA	TRBV27	TRBJ2-7	ASSRVYGYEQY
few	TRBV29-1	TRBJ2-3	SVAGTGGSDTQY
NA	TRBV7-2	TRBJ2-1	ASSILAAPSSYNEQF
NA	TRBV20-1	TRBJ2-7	SARDSRLSYEQY
few	TRBV11-2	TRBJ2-5	ASSLGRREGETQY
once	TRBV3-1	TRBJ2-7	ASSQVGMGSYEQY
few	TRBV27	TRBJ2-4	ASSLDRRNLY
NA	TRBV7-6	TRBJ2-1	ASSLVPAGEYEQF
NA	TRBV19	TRBJ2-1	ASRPGLVGEQF
few	TRBV6-5	TRBJ1-2	ASRETDNYGYT
NA	TRBV6-1	TRBJ2-7	ASTNRGQTYEQY
few	TRBV20-1	TRBJ1-5	SARGQGVPQH
NA	TRBV20-1	TRBJ1-5	SASLGQGTVRGQPQH
NA	TRBV10-3	TRBJ2-1	AISATGTSTGEQF
NA	TRBV10-3	TRBJ1-1	AISEPLRKREVGVTEAF
NA	TRBV7-8	NA	ASTLDGRADVGNEQY
NA	TRBV20-1	TRBJ2-5	SSRDLAGAEETQY
many	TRBV7-9	TRBJ2-3	ASGLADTQY